These 9 T cell receptor beta chains were sequenced from one sample in a study of blood T cell repertoires in COVID-19. Measured with immunoSEQ multiplex PCR; TCRdb has only the in-frame clones, and not every one. The repertoire holds 150,000 to 200,000 clones, with around nine tenths as singletons. The sample was peripheral blood. The receptors derive from a man aged 65 to 85 with active or convalescent COVID-19.

The chain combines TRBV5-8 with TRBJ1-6; the D gene is possibly TRBD1 (5 bases). The CDR3 is 15 amino acids. Looked up from germline, CDR1 is SGHTS and CDR2 is YDEGEE. Trimming took 5 bases from V and 13 from J, leaving 22 bases between them. CDR3 coding DNA: TGTGCCAGCAGGCCGGGATTCGGGGGGAGATCGCCCCTCCACTTT. This encodes CASRPGFGGRSPLHF. The full variable domain, with the rest looked up from reference TRBV5-8 and TRBJ1-6, is EAGVTQSPTHLIKTRGQQATLRCSPISGHTSVYWYQQALGLGLQFLLWYDEGEERNRGNFPPRFSGRQFPNYSSELNVNALELEDSALYLCASRPGFGGRSPLHFGNGTRLTVT.

V usage is TRBV6-2 or TRBV6-3 and J usage is TRBJ2-3; 12 nucleotides align to TRBD2. Per germline, CDR1 MNHEY and CDR2 SVGEGT. There are 18 residues in the CDR3. Losses at the gene ends were 2 bases for V and 4 bases for J; bases not matched to a gene: 10. The chain's CDR3 is CASSYLAGGHEGSDTQYF. CDR3 nucleotides: TGTGCCAGCAGTTACCTAGCGGGGGGGCATGAGGGCTCAGATACGCAGTATTTT.

Only one count was recorded for this clone. The rearrangement uses TRBV2 and TRBJ2-1; TRBD2 matches 7 bases. The CDR3 is 13 amino acids. Germline V gives CDR1 SNHLY, CDR2 FYNNEI. J gave up 4 bases and V 8 bases, and 5 bases lay outside the gene matches. CDR3 sequence (DNA): TGTGCCAGCGTGGGGGGGAAATACAATGAGCAGTTCTTC. This encodes CASVGGKYNEQFF.

This rearrangement joins TRBV19 to TRBJ2-3; possibly TRBD2 for D (5 bases). This CDR3 has 14 amino acids. Germline-derived CDR1 and CDR2 are LNHDA and SQIVND (reference sequence). V lost 3 bases to trimming and J lost 2 bases, with 9 bases between them. CDR3 nucleotide sequence: TGTGCCAGTAGTATCTCGGGAAACACAGATACGCAGTATTTT. Its protein product is CASSISGNTDTQYF.

The CDR3 region has the DNA TGTGCCAGTCGTCTAGCGGGGGGGCCCGGGGAGCTGTTTTTT. It yields the protein CASRLAGGPGELFF. V gene TRBV28 combines with J gene TRBJ2-2; 12 bases match TRBD2. This CDR3 is 14 amino acids long. V lost 9 bases to trimming and J lost 6 bases; unmatched junction nucleotides: 5. The germline gives CDR1 MDHEN, CDR2 SYDVKM.

The V gene is TRBV27, the J gene TRBJ2-7; 9 bases are a match to TRBD2. CDR1 is MNHEY and CDR2 is SMNVEV in the germline V gene (reference sequence). V dropped 6 bases and J dropped 4; count of bases not matched to a gene: 7. The CDR3 is 14 amino acids. The CDR3 DNA follows: TGTGCCAGCAGCCCTAGCGGGGATGGGTACGAGCAGTACTTC. Translation: CASSPSGDGYEQYF.

This clone was counted a few times. The chain links TRBV6-6 to TRBJ2-1; 8 nucleotides align to TRBD2. The CDR3 is 15 amino acids. Per the germline V gene, CDR1 is MNHNY and CDR2 is SVGAGI (reference sequence). Trimming at V came to 2 bases and at J to 7 bases, leaving 7 bases not matched to a gene. The CDR3 bases are TGTGCCAGCAGTTACGGGCGGGGGGTATTGAATGAGCAGTTCTTC. It encodes CASSYGRGVLNEQFF.

The J gene is TRBJ2-5, the V gene TRBV5-1, with 9 bases matching TRBD2. CDR1 and CDR2 (germline): SGHRS, YFSETQ. This CDR3 spans 13 amino acids. V shed 5 bases, J shed 6 bases, and the junction held 5 bases outside the gene matches. The CDR3 sequence: CASRIAGEQTQYF. In DNA form, the CDR3 reads TGCGCCAGCAGAATAGCGGGAGAACAGACCCAGTACTTC.

The genes are TRBV28 and TRBJ2-5; D possibly corresponds to TRBD1 (6 bases). Germline lookup yields CDR1 MDHEN and CDR2 SYDVKM. Trimming stripped 6 bases from V and 5 bases from J, with 13 bases between. The CDR3 is 13 amino acids. CDR3: CASSSGAMETQYF. CDR3 nucleotide sequence: TGTGCCAGCAGCTCAGGGGCCATGGAGACCCAGTACTTC.